One sample yielded the 8 T cell receptor beta chains listed below, sequenced in a study of blood T cells in healthy people across ages. It was with a sample-barcoded 5' primer and a J-beta primer mix that a second PCR of about 6 to 11 cycles was run. A single record per CDR3 protein comes from TCRdb applying MiXCR to the 5' RACE reads. The sample shows approximately 820,000 distinct CDR3 sequences, under 45% of them seen only once. Sequencing was performed on blood. Receptors originate from a man between 60 and 75 years old in good health.

The V gene is TRBV29-1, the J gene TRBJ1-2; 7 bases are shared with TRBD1. CDR1 and CDR2 from the germline V gene are SQVTM and ANQGSEA. V lost 2 bases and J lost 13; bases outside the gene matches: 10. The CDR3 is made up of 12 amino acids. The CDR3 sequence: CSVEHSYRGSTF. The CDR3 region has the DNA TGCAGCGTTGAACACTCGTACAGGGGAAGCACCTTC.

This clonotype was seen only once. The V call is TRBV29-1, the J call TRBJ2-5; 7 positions agree with TRBD2. The germline V gene has CDR1 SQVTM and CDR2 ANQGSEA. The CDR3 totals 14 residues. Germline trimming cut 4 bases from V and 0 bases from J; bases unmatched to any gene: 5. CDR3 bases: TGCAGCGTTGGGGGACTACCGTACCAAGAGACCCAGTACTTC. Translation: CSVGGLPYQETQYF. The variable domain in full, with the rest retrieved from reference TRBV29-1 and TRBJ2-5, is SAVISQKPSRDICQRGTSLTIQCQVDSQVTMMFWYRQQPGQSLTLIATANQGSEATYESGFVIDKFPISRPNLTFSTLTVSNMSPEDSSIYLCSVGGLPYQETQYFGPGTRLLVL.

This clonotype was detected a few times. The chain links TRBV29-1 to TRBJ1-6; weak D call: TRBD1 (5 bases). The CDR3 length is 14 residues. Trimming stripped 7 bases from V and 7 bases from J, with 17 bases between. CDR1 is SQVTM, CDR2 ANQGSEA, per germline. Written as DNA, the CDR3 is TGCAGCGCTGGGCAGGGTATAGGGAATTCACCCCTCCACTTT. Its protein product is CSAGQGIGNSPLHF. Supplemented by reference TRBV29-1 and TRBJ1-6, the full variable domain reads SAVISQKPSRDICQRGTSLTIQCQVDSQVTMMFWYRQQPGQSLTLIATANQGSEATYESGFVIDKFPISRPNLTFSTLTVSNMSPEDSSIYLCSAGQGIGNSPLHFGNGTRLTVT.

The chain couples TRBV14 to TRBJ2-1, with D uncertain. Trimming pared 0 bases from V and 4 bases from J, leaving 4 bases between. The CDR3 is 13 residues long. The germline V gene encodes CDR1 SGHDN and CDR2 FVKESK. The CDR3 bases are TGTGCCAGCAGCCAAGAGGGTTACAATGAGCAGTTCTTC. Translating gives CASSQEGYNEQFF.

This sequence joins TRBV5-1 and TRBJ2-4; the D gene is possibly TRBD2 (5 bases). The DNA matches TRBJ2-5 better at its end, which makes the J call doubtful. CDR1 and CDR2 from the germline V gene are SGHRS and YFSETQ. The CDR3 is made up of 14 amino acids. The CDR3 DNA reads TGCGCCAGCAGCTCGGGGAAGCCCGGAGAGACCCAGTACTTC. It yields the protein CASSSGKPGETQYF.

This chain connects TRBV5-5 to TRBJ2-6; D is ambiguous. Trimming pared 7 bases from V and 2 bases from J, leaving 10 bases between. Germline CDR1 is SGHKS and CDR2 is YYEKEE (reference sequence). This CDR3 is 14 amino acids long. CDR3 nucleotides: TGTGCCAGCTCCGGCCCCCCTGGGGCCAACGTCCTGACTTTC. This translates into CASSGPPGANVLTF.

V usage is TRBV20-1 and J usage is TRBJ2-7; tentatively, D is TRBD2 (5 bases). The last part of the DNA fits TRBJ2-5 better; the J call may be wrong. CDR3 length equals 16 residues. Germline CDR1 is DFQATT and CDR2 is SNEGSKA (reference sequence). This chain's CDR3 is CSARDVRVAGRETQYF. CDR3 nucleotides: TGCAGTGCTAGAGATGTAAGGGTTGCGGGTCGGGAGACCCAGTACTTC.

The chain carries TRBV25-1 and TRBJ2-5; a possible D gene is TRBD2 (6 bases). CDR1 and CDR2 (germline): MGHDK, SYGVNS. The CDR3 consists of 13 residues. V lost 8 bases and J 11 bases, leaving 21 bases between the germline ends. This chain's CDR3 is CASGGTGSRKQYF. CDR3 nucleotide sequence: TGTGCCAGCGGCGGGACGGGAAGCCGAAAGCAGTACTTC.